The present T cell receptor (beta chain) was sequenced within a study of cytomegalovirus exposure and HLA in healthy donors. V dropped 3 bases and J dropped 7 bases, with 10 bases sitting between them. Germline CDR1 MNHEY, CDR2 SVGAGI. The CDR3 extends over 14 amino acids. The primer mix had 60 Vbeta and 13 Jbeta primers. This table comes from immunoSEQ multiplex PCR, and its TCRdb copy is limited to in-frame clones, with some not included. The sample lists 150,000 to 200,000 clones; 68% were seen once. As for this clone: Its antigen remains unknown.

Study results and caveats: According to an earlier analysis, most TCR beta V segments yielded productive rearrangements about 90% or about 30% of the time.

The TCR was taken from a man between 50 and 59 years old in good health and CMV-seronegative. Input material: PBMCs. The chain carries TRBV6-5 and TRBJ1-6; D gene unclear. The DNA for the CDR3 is TGTGCCAGCAGTTATTTCCTGGAGAATTCACCCCTCCACTTT. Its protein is CASSYFLENSPLHF.